One sample yielded the 16 T cell receptor beta chains listed below, sequenced in a study of T-cell memory formation after mild COVID-19. One entry per CDR3 protein, called by TCRdb with MiXCR from the 5' RACE reads. This sample has 90,000 to 120,000 distinct CDR3 sequences; roughly 14% occur once, and the top ten carry less than 40%. Sample: PBMCs or a T cell subset sorted from them (not recorded which). These receptors were obtained from a man between 18 and 29 years old who had mild COVID-19 (a few samples of this study predate the infection). Cell type and time point are not known.

This sequence joins TRBV10-3 and TRBJ2-1; D unresolved. Germline V gene lookup returns CDR1 ENHRY and CDR2 SYGVKD. This CDR3 comprises 13 residues. V shed 5 bases and J shed 7 bases, with 12 bases lying between them. Written as DNA, the CDR3 is TGTGCCATCAGTTCCGACGTCCGGAATGAGCAGTTCTTC. Translated: CAISSDVRNEQFF.

The rearrangement joins TRBV12-3 or TRBV12-4 to TRBJ1-5, with a weak D call TRBD1 (6 bases). The CDR3 contains 14 residues. Deletions cut 4 bases from V and 7 bases from J, with 14 bases between. DNA of the CDR3: TGTGCCAGCAGTTGGAAGGGGGAGGGACAGCCCCAGCATTTT. It codes for CASSWKGEGQPQHF.

This chain links TRBV1 with TRBJ2-7; TRBD1 is the table's D call, not checked against the DNA. TRBV1 is annotated as a pseudogene. The CDR3 length is 13 residues. The CDR3 loop reads CTSSQIPGYEQYV. In DNA form, the CDR3 reads TGCACCAGCAGCCAAATCCCCGGCTACGAGCAGTACGTC.

A few counts support this clonotype. The CDR3 region has the DNA TGCGCCAGCAGCTTTTTCGGGGGGGCACGTGAGCAGTTCTTC. Residues: CASSFFGGAREQFF. This chain connects TRBV5-1 to TRBJ2-1; 8 nucleotides agree with TRBD2. Germline-derived CDR1 and CDR2 are SGHRS and YFSETQ. Germline trimming cut 2 bases from V and 9 bases from J; bases unmatched to any gene: 7. The CDR3 consists of 14 residues.

This chain uses TRBV4-3 with TRBJ2-7; the D gene is possibly TRBD1 (5 bases). This CDR3 region has 16 residues. The V gene's germline CDR1 is LGHNA and CDR2 YSLEER. V gave up 2 bases and J gave up 0 bases, with 14 bases separating them. The CDR3: CASSQSSGLSSYEQYF. As DNA, the CDR3 is TGCGCCAGCAGCCAAAGCTCAGGGTTAAGCTCCTACGAGCAGTACTTC.

The chain uses TRBV29-1 and TRBJ2-1; D might be TRBD1 (5 bases). The CDR3 covers 10 residues. From germline, CDR1 is SQVTM and CDR2 ANQGSEA. The V and J ends lost 3 bases and 8 bases respectively, with 5 bases between them. The CDR3 region has the DNA TGCAGCGTTGACAGGGATGAGCAGTTCTTC. It codes for CSVDRDEQFF.

This clonotype was picked up many times. The chain combines TRBV4-2 with TRBJ2-1; 11 positions agree with TRBD1. Germline V CDR1 and CDR2: LGHNA, YNFKEQ. The CDR3 sequence is 16 residues long. The J segment lost 6 bases and the V segment lost 3 bases, leaving 7 bases of the junction unmatched. For the CDR3, the DNA is TGTGCCAGCAGCCAGGAAATCGGGACAGGGGGCAATGAGCAGTTCTTC. As protein: CASSQEIGTGGNEQFF.

This clonotype was observed a handful of times. V and J are TRBV6-2 or TRBV6-3 and TRBJ1-5, with a possible D match to TRBD1 (6 bases). The V end lost 2 bases, the J end lost 2 bases, and 10 bases lay between the germline ends. The CDR3 totals 15 residues. The germline V gene encodes CDR1 MNHEY and CDR2 SVGEGT. CDR3 nucleotide sequence: TGTGCCAGCAGTTACGGGGGGGCGGGCAATCAGCCCCAGCATTTT. It codes for CASSYGGAGNQPQHF.

There are a few counts of this clonotype. J is TRBJ2-7 and V is TRBV7-9, with D tentatively TRBD1 or TRBD2 (6 bases each). Germline lookup yields CDR1 SEHNR and CDR2 FQNEAQ (reference sequence). The CDR3 contains 13 residues. V dropped 8 bases and J dropped 3 bases, with 14 bases sitting between them. The CDR3 is CASVRDNYYEQYF. Written as DNA, the CDR3 is TGTGCCAGCGTGCGGGACAACTACTACGAGCAGTACTTC.

This chain uses TRBV29-1 with TRBJ2-7; 7 bases match TRBD1. Germline CDR1 and CDR2: SQVTM and ANQGSEA. The CDR3 sequence is 17 residues long. V shed 2 bases, J shed 3 bases, and the junction held 16 bases outside the gene matches. Here the CDR3 reads CSVEFRDSAFNYYEQYF. The CDR3 nucleotides are TGCAGCGTTGAATTCCGGGACAGCGCTTTTAACTACTACGAGCAGTACTTC.

V is TRBV30 and J is TRBJ2-3; either TRBD1 or TRBD2 may fit D (5 bases each). Per germline, CDR1 GTSNPN and CDR2 SVGIG (reference sequence). This CDR3 is built from 13 residues. V shed 5 bases and J shed 2 bases, with 11 bases lying between them. CDR3 DNA sequence: TGTGCCTGGGCTGAGGGGAACACAGATACGCAGTATTTT. Translating it yields CAWAEGNTDTQYF.

J is TRBJ2-2 and V is TRBV2, with D perhaps matching TRBD2 (7 bases). The V end lost 7 bases, the J end lost 2 bases, and 14 bases lay between the germline ends. The CDR3 covers 15 residues. Germline CDR1 and CDR2: SNHLY and FYNNEI. CDR3 coding DNA: TGTGCCAGCATTCGAGGGGGGGGAAACACCGGGGAGCTGTTTTTT. This gives the protein CASIRGGGNTGELFF.

This clonotype showed up just a few times. The rearrangement joins TRBV19 to TRBJ2-1, with D perhaps TRBD1 or TRBD2 (5 bases each). Germline assignment: CDR1 LNHDA and CDR2 SQIVND (reference sequence). This CDR3 contains 14 residues. The V gene lost 3 bases and the J gene lost 10 bases, with 16 bases spanning the gap. DNA of the CDR3: TGTGCCAGTAGTATGGACTCAGGGTTCCGCGAGCAGTTCTTC. Translation: CASSMDSGFREQFF.

This clonotype occurred a few times. The chain is built from TRBV7-8 and TRBJ1-1, with D possibly TRBD1 on 6 matching bases. This CDR3 is 14 amino acids long. V dropped 2 bases and J dropped 3 bases, with 10 bases sitting between them. Germline CDR1 is SGHVS and CDR2 is FQNEAQ. CDR3 region: CASSLRTDYTEAFF. The CDR3 nucleotides read TGTGCCAGCAGCTTACGGACAGACTACACTGAAGCTTTCTTT.

The chain couples TRBV19 to TRBJ2-4, with D perhaps matching TRBD2 (6 bases). V was shortened by 3 bases and J by 0 bases, with 12 bases between the two germline ends. The CDR3 is made up of 16 amino acids. The V gene's germline CDR1 is LNHDA and CDR2 SQIVND (reference sequence). The CDR3 reads CASSISRGLAKNIQYF. CDR3 DNA sequence: TGTGCCAGTAGTATCTCCCGGGGGTTAGCCAAAAACATTCAGTACTTC.

This chain links TRBV4-3 with TRBJ2-5; 8 bases line up with TRBD2. The CDR3 sequence is 15 residues long. Germline values: CDR1 LGHNA, CDR2 YSLEER. V was clipped by 0 bases and J by 5 bases; unmatched bases: 5. The CDR3 spells CASSQEAGVGETQYF. CDR3 sequence (DNA): TGCGCCAGCAGCCAAGAAGCGGGGGTTGGGGAGACCCAGTACTTC.